This T cell receptor (beta chain) was retrieved from a study of T cell changes during pregnancy in multiple sclerosis. Germline V lookup: CDR1 LNHNV, CDR2 YYDKDF (reference sequence). Trimming removed 1 base from V and 6 bases from J, with 13 bases in between. This CDR3 spans 16 amino acids. Method: immunoSEQ multiplex PCR; TCRdb's copy keeps in-frame clones and lacks some. The data show some 87,000 clones, around nine tenths seen once. The chain links TRBV15 to TRBJ1-6, with D perhaps matching TRBD1 (6 bases). The receptor's source is a female donor with multiple sclerosis, enrolled in a pregnancy study. The sequences come from CD4+ T cells from peripheral blood mononuclear cells, collected before pregnancy. The CDR3 here is CATSRAIGRGNSPLHF. DNA for the CDR3: TGTGCCACCAGCAGAGCCATCGGCAGGGGTAATTCACCCCTCCACTTT.